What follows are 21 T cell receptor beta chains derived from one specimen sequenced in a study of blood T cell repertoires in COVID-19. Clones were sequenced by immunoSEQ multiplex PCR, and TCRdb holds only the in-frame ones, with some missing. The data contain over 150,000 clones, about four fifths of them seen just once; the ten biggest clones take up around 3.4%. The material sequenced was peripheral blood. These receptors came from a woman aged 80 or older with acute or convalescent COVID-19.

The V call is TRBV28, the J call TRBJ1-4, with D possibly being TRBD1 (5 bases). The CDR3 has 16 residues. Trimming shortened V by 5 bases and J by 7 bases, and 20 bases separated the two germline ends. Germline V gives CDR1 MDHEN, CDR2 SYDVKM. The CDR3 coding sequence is TGTGCCAGCAGTCTATCTTCGGCAGGGAGGGGTGAAAAACTGTTTTTT. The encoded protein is CASSLSSAGRGEKLFF.

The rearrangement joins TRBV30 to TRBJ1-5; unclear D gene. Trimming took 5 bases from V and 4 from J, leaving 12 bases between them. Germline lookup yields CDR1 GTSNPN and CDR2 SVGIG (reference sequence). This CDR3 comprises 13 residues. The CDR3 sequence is CAWAADGNQPQHF. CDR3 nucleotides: TGTGCCTGGGCTGCCGACGGGAATCAGCCCCAGCATTTT. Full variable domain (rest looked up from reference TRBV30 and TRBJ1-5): SQTIHQWPATLVQPVGSPLSLECTVEGTSNPNLYWYRQAAGRGLQLLFYSVGIGQISSEVPQNLSASRPQDRQFILSSKKLLLSDSGFYLCAWAADGNQPQHFGDGTRLSIL.

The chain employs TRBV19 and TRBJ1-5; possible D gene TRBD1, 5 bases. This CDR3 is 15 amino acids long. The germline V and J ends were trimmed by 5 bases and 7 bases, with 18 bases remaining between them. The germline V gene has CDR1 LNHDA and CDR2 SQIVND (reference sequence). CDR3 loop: CASSPVGREKQPQHF. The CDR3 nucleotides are TGTGCCAGTAGTCCGGTGGGCAGGGAAAAGCAGCCCCAGCATTTT.

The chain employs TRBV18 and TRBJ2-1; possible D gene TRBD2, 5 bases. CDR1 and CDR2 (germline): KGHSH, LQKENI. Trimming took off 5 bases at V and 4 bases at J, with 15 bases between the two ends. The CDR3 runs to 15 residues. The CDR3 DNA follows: TGTGCCAGCTCATCCGGGAAACAGATTTACAATGAGCAGTTCTTC. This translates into CASSSGKQIYNEQFF.

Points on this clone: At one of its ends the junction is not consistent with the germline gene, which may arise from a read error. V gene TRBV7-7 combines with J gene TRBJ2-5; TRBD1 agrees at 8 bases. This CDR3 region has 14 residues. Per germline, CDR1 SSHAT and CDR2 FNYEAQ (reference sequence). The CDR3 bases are TGTGCTAGCAGCTCGACAGGGGTGGTAGAGACCCAGTACTTC. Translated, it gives CASSSTGVVETQYF.

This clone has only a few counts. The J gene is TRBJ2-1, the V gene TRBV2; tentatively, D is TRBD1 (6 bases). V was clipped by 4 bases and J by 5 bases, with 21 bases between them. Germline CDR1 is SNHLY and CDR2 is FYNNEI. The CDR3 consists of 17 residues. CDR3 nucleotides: TGTGCCAGCAGTGGATTTCGTGACCAGGGGTGGCACAATGAGCAGTTCTTC. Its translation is CASSGFRDQGWHNEQFF.

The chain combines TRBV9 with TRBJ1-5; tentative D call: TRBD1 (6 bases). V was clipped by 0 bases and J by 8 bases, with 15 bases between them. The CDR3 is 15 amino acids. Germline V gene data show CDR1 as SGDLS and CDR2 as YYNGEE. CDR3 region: CASSVAGGLREPQHF. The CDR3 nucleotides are TGTGCCAGCAGCGTAGCGGGGGGCCTACGGGAGCCCCAGCATTTT.

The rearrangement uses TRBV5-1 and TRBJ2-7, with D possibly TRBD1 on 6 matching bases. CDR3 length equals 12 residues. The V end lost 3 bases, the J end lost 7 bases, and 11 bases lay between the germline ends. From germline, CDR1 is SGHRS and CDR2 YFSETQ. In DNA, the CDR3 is TGCGCCAGCAGCTCAACCGGGACAGAGCAGTACTTC. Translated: CASSSTGTEQYF.

In DNA, the CDR3 is TGCGCCAGCAGCCAAGAAGCGGGACAGGTGACCTACAATGAGCAGTTCTTC. This gives the protein CASSQEAGQVTYNEQFF. The chain combines TRBV4-1 with TRBJ2-1; the D gene is possibly TRBD1 (8 bases). The CDR3 length is 17 residues. V was clipped by 0 bases and J by 2 bases, with 14 bases between them. CDR1 is MGHRA, CDR2 YSYEKL, per germline.

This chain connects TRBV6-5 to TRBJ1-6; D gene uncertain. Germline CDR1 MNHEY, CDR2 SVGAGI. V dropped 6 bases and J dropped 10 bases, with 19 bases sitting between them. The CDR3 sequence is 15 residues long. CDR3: CASSQTSGVVSPLHF. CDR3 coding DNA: TGTGCCAGCAGCCAAACTAGCGGGGTAGTATCACCCCTCCACTTT.

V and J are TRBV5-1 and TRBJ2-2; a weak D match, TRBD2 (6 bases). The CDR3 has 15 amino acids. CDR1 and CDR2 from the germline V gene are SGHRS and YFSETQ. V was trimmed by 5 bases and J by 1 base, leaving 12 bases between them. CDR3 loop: CASSSNSGNTGELFF. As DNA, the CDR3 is TGCGCCAGCAGTTCGAATAGCGGGAACACCGGGGAGCTGTTTTTT. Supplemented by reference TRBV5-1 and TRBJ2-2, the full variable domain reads KAGVTQTPRYLIKTRGQQVTLSCSPISGHRSVSWYQQTPGQGLQFLFEYFSETQRNKGNFPGRFSGRQFSNSRSEMNVSTLELGDSALYLCASSSNSGNTGELFFGEGSRLTVL.

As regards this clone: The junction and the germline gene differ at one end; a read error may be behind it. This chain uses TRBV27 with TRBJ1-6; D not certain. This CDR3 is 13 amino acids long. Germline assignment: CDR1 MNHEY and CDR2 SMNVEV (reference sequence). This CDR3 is CASTLQKNSPLHF. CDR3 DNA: TGTGCCAGCACTTTACAGAAAAATTCACCCCTCCACTTT.

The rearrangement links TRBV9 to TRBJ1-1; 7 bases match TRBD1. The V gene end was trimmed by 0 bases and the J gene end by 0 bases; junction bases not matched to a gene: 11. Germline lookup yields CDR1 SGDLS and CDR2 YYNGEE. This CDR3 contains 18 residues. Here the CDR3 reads CASSVAPIFRGLNTEAFF. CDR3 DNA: TGTGCCAGCAGCGTAGCACCAATTTTTAGGGGGCTGAACACTGAAGCTTTCTTT. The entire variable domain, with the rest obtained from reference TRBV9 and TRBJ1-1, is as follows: DSGVTQTPKHLITATGQRVTLRCSPRSGDLSVYWYQQSLDQGLQFLIQYYNGEERAKGNILERFSAQQFPDLHSELNLSSLELGDSALYFCASSVAPIFRGLNTEAFFGQGTRLTVV.

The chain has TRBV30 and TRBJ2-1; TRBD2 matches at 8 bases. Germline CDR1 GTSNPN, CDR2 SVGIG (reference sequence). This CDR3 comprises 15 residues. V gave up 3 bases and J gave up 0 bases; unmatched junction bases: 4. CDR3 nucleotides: TGTGCCTGGAGAAAGAGCGGGAGCTCCTACAATGAGCAGTTCTTC. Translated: CAWRKSGSSYNEQFF.

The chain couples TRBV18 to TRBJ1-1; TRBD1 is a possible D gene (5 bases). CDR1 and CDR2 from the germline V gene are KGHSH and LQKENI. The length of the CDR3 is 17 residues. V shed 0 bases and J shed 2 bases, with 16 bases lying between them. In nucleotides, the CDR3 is TGTGCCAGCTCACCACCCCAGGGTGTATTTGGAAACACTGAAGCTTTCTTT. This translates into CASSPPQGVFGNTEAFF.

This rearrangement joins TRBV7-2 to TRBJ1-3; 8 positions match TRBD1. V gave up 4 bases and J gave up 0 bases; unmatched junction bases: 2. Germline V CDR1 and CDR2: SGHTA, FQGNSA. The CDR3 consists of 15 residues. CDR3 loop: CASSSDRASGNTIYF. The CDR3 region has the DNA TGTGCCAGCAGCTCGGACAGGGCCTCTGGAAACACCATATATTTT. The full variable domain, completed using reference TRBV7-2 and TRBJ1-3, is GAGVSQSPSNKVTEKGKDVELRCDPISGHTALYWYRQSLGQGLEFLIYFQGNSAPDKSGLPSDRFSAERTGGSVSTLTIQRTQQEDSAVYLCASSSDRASGNTIYFGEGSWLTVV.

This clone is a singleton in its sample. The CDR3 DNA is TGTGCCAGCAGTCCACCGGGACAGGGTTTCATGAATAGCAATCAGCCCCAGCATTTT. It encodes CASSPPGQGFMNSNQPQHF. This sequence joins TRBV6-6 and TRBJ1-5, with 9 bases aligning to TRBD1. The CDR3 runs 19 residues. V lost 5 bases to trimming and J lost 0 bases; unmatched junction nucleotides: 14. The germline CDR1 and CDR2 sequences are MNHNY and SVGAGI (reference sequence).

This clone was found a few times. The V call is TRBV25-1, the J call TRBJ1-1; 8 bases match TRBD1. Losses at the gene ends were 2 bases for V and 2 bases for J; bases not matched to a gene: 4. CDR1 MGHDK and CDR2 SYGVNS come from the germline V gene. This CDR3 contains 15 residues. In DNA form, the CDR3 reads TGTGCCAGCAGTGAACCCGGACAGGGTAACACTGAAGCTTTCTTT. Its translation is CASSEPGQGNTEAFF.

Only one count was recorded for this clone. CDR3 coding DNA: TGTGCCAGCAGGGCGAACACTGAAGCTTTCTTT. Protein product: CASRANTEAFF. The chain uses TRBV6-5 and TRBJ1-1; D is unclear. Per germline, CDR1 MNHEY and CDR2 SVGAGI. Deletions cut 6 bases from V and 1 base from J, with 3 bases between. CDR3 length equals 11 residues.

CDR3 in amino acids: CASTPAGTSGRWRGDTQYF. Written as DNA, the CDR3 is TGTGCCAGCACCCCGGCCGGGACTAGCGGGAGATGGCGGGGAGATACGCAGTATTTT. The V gene is TRBV11-2, the J gene TRBJ2-3; 14 bases align to TRBD2. The germline CDR1 and CDR2 sequences are SGHAT and FQNNGV. Trimming removed 7 bases from V and 5 bases from J; junction bases left unmatched: 17. This CDR3 has 19 residues.

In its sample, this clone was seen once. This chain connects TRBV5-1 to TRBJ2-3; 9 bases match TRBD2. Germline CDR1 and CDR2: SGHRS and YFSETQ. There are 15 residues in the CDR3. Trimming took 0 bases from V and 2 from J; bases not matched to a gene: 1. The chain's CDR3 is CASSLGLADTDTQYF. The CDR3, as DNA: TGCGCCAGCAGCTTGGGACTAGCGGACACAGATACGCAGTATTTT.